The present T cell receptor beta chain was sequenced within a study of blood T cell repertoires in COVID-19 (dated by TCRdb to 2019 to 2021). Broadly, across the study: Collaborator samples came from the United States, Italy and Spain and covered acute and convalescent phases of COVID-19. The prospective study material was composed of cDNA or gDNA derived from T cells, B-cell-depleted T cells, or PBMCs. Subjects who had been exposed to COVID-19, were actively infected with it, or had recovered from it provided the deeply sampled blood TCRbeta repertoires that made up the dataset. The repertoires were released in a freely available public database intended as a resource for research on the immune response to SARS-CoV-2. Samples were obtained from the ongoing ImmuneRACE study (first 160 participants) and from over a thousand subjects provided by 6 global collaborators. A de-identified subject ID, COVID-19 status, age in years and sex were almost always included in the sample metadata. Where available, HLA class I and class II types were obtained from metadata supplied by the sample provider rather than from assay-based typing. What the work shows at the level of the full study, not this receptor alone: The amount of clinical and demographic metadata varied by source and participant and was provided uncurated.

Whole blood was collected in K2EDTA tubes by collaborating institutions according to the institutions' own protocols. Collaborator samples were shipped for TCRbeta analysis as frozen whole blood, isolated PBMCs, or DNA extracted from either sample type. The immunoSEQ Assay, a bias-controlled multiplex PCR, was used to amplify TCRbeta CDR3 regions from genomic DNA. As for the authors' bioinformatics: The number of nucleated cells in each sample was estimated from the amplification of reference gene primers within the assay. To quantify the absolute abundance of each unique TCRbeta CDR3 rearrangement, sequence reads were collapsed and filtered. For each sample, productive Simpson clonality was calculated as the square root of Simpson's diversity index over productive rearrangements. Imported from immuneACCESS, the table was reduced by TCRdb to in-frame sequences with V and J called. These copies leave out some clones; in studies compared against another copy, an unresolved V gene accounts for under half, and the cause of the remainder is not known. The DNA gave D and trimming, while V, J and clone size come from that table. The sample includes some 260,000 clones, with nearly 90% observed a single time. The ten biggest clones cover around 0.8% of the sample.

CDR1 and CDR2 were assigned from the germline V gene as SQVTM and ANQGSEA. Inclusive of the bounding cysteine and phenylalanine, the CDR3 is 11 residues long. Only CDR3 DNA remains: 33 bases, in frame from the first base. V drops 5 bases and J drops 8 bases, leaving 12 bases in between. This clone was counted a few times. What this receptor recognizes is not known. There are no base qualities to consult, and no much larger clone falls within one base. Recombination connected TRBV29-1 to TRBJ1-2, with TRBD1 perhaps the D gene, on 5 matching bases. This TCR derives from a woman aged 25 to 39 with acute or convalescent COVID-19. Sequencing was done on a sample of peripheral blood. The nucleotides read TGCAGCGTTCAGGGATGGGGCGGCTACACCTTC. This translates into CSVQGWGGYTF.